This T cell receptor beta chain was recovered during a study of brain T cells in children with intractable seizures. As concerns this clone: Its antigen is still unknown.

The CDR3 consists of 13 residues. V lost 6 bases, J lost 4 bases, and 12 bases lay in between. Germline V CDR1 and CDR2: SQVTM, ANQGSEA. Produced via immunoSEQ multiplex PCR; TCRdb's table is partial and in-frame only. The table lists fewer than 150,000 clones, 94% of them singletons. Findings and caveats of the study: Absence of clones before surgery may stem from lower sequencing depth.

V is TRBV29-1 and J is TRBJ1-4, with D possibly TRBD1 on 6 matching bases. This specimen consisted of peripheral blood, obtained at surgery. The source of this sequence is a boy younger than two with hemimegalencephaly and intractable seizures. DNA for the CDR3: TGCAGCGTCCACAGGGCGGGTAATGAAAAACTGTTTTTT. The encoded protein is CSVHRAGNEKLFF.